The sample holds one count of the clone carrying this T cell receptor beta chain. Its target is not known. Germline loops: CDR1 KGHSH, CDR2 LQKENI. V lost 6 bases and J lost 1, with 9 bases in between. There are 13 residues in the CDR3. This sample is part of a study of PD-1 blockade in classical Hodgkin lymphoma. The repertoire was sequenced with immunoSEQ multiplex PCR; TCRdb's copy has only in-frame clones and lacks some. The sample holds roughly 20,000 clones; around 83% are singletons and the top ten take approximately 1.3%. Sample time point: newly diagnosed, previously untreated cHL patient sample. Purified CD4+ T cells were obtained from thawed PBMCs through magnetic negative selection. Comparison came from newly diagnosed, untreated classical Hodgkin lymphoma PBMCs. General study findings and limits: At baseline, newly diagnosed patients reportedly showed less TCR diversity than healthy donors.

Sequencing used CD4+ T cells from blood. The rearrangement joins TRBV18 to TRBJ1-1; D unresolved. The TCR sequence derives from a human donor with classical Hodgkin lymphoma. In DNA, the CDR3 is TGTGCCAGCTCCTCCCGGACGAACACTGAAGCTTTCTTT. This codes for CASSSRTNTEAFF.